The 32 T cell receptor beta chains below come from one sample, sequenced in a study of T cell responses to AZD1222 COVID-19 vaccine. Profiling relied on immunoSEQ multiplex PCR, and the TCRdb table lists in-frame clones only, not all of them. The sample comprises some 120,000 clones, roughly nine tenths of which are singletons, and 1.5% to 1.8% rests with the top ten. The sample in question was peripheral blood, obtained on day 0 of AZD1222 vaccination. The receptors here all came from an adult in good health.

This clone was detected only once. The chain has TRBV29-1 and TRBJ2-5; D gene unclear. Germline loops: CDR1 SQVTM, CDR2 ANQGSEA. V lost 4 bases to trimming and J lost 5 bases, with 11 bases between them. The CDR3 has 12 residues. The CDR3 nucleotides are TGCAGCGTTGCGGAGTCTAAGGAGACCCAGTACTTC. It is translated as CSVAESKETQYF.

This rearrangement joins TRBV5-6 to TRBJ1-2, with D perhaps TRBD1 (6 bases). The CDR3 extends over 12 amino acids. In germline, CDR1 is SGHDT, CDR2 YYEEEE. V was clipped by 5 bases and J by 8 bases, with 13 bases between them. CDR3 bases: TGTGCCAGCAGGCAACAGGGAGGCGGCTACACCTTC. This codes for CASRQQGGGYTF.

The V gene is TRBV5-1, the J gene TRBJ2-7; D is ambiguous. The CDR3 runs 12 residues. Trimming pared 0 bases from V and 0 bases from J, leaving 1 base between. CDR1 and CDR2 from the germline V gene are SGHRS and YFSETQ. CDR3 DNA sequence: TGCGCCAGCAGCTTGGCCTCCTACGAGCAGTACTTC. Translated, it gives CASSLASYEQYF.

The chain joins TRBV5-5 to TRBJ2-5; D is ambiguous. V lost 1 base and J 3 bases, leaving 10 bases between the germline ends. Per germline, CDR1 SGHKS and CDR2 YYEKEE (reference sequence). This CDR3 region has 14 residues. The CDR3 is CASSLLQEKETQYF. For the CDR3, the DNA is TGTGCCAGCAGCTTGCTCCAGGAAAAAGAGACCCAGTACTTC.

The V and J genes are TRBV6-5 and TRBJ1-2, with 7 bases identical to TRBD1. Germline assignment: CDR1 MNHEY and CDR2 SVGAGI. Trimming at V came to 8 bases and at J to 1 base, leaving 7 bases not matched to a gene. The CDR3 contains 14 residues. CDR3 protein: CASRDSKLNYGYTF. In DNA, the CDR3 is TGTGCCAGCCGGGACAGCAAGCTTAACTATGGCTACACCTTC.

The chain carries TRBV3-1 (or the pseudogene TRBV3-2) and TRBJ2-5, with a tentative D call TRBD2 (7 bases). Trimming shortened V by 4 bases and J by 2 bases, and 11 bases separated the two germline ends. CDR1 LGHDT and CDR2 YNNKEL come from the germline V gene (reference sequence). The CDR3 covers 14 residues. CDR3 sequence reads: CASSREGGQETQYF. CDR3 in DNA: TGTGCCAGCAGCCGGGAGGGGGGGCAAGAGACCCAGTACTTC.

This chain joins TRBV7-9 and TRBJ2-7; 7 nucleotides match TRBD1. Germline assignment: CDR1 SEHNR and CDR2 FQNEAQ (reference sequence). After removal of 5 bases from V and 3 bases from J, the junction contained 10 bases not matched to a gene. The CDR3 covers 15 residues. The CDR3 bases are TGTGCCAGCAGCGACTCCGGGACAGCAGACTACGAGCAGTACTTC. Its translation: CASSDSGTADYEQYF.

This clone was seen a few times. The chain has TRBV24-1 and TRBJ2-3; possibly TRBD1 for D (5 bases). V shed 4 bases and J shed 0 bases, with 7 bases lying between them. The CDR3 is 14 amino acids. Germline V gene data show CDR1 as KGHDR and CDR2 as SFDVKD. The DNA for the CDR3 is TGTGCCACCAGTGACCCAGGGAGCACAGATACGCAGTATTTT. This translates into CATSDPGSTDTQYF.

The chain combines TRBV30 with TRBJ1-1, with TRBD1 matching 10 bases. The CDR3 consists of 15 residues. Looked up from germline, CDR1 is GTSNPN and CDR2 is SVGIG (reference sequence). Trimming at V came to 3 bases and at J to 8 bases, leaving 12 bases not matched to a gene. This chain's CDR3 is CAWREVDRGLSEAFF. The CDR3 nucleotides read TGTGCCTGGAGAGAAGTCGACAGGGGGCTATCGGAAGCTTTCTTT. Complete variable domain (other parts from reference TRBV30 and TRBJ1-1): SQTIHQWPATLVQPVGSPLSLECTVEGTSNPNLYWYRQAAGRGLQLLFYSVGIGQISSEVPQNLSASRPQDRQFILSSKKLLLSDSGFYLCAWREVDRGLSEAFFGQGTRLTVV.

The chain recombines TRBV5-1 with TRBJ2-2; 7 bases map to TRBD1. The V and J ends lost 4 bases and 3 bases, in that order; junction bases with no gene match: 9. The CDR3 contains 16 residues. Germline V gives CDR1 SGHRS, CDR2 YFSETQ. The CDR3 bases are TGCGCCAGCAGCATGGGGACAGCTCCTGACACCGGGGAGCTGTTTTTT. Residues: CASSMGTAPDTGELFF.

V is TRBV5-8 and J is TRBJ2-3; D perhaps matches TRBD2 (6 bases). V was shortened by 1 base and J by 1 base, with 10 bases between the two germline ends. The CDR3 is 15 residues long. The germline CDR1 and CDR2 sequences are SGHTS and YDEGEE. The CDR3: CASSLSGGGTDTQYF. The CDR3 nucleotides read TGTGCCAGCAGCTTGTCCGGGGGAGGCACAGATACGCAGTATTTT.

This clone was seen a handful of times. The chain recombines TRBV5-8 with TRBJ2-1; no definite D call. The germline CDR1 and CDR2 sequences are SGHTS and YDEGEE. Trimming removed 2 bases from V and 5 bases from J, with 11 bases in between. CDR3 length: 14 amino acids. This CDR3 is CASSLGRRHNEQFF. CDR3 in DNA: TGTGCCAGCAGCTTAGGGCGGAGACACAATGAGCAGTTCTTC.

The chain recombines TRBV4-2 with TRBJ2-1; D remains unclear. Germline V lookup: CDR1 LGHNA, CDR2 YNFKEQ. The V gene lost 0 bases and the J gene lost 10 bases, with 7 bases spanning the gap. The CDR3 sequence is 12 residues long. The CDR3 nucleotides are TGTGCCAGCAGCCAAGAGGGCCCCGAGCAGTTCTTC. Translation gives CASSQEGPEQFF.

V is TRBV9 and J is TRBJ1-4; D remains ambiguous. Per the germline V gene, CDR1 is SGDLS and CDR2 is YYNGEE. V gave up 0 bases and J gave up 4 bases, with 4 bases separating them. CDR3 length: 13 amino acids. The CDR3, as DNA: TGTGCCAGCAGCGTAGCCGGTAATGAAAAACTGTTTTTT. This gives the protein CASSVAGNEKLFF.

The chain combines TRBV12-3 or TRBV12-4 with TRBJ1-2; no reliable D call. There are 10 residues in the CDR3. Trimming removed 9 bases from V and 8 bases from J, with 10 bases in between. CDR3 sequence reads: CASYLNGYTF. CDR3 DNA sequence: TGTGCCAGTTATCTCAACGGCTACACCTTC.

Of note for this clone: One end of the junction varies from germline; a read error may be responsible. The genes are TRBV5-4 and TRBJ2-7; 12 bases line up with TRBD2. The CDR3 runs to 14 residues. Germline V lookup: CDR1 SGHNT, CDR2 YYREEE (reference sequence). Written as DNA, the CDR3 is TGTGCCAGCAGCCGCGTGCAGTCTAGCGGGAGGGTTCTATTC. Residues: CASSRVQSSGRVLF.

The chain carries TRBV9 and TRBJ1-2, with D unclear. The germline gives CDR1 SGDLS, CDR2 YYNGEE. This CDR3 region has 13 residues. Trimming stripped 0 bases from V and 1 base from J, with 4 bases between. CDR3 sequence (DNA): TGTGCCAGCAGCGTAGTTCTTAACTATGGCTACACCTTC. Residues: CASSVVLNYGYTF.

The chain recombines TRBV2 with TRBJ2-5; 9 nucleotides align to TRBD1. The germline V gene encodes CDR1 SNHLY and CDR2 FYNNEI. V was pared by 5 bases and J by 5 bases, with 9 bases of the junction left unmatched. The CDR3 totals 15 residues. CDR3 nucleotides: TGTGCCAGCAGTTCGGAACAGGGGGCCTTGGAGACCCAGTACTTC. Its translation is CASSSEQGALETQYF.

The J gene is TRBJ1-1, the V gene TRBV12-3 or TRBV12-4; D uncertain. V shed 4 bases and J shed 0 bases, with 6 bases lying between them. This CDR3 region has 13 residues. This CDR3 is CASSSQLNTEAFF. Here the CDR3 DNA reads TGTGCCAGCAGTTCTCAACTGAACACTGAAGCTTTCTTT.

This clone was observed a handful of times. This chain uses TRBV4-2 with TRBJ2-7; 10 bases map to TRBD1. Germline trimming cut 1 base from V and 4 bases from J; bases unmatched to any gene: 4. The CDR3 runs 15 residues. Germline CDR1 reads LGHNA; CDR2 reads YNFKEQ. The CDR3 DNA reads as TGTGCCAGCAGCCAAGGGCGGACAGGGGGGTACGAGCAGTACTTC. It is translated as CASSQGRTGGYEQYF.

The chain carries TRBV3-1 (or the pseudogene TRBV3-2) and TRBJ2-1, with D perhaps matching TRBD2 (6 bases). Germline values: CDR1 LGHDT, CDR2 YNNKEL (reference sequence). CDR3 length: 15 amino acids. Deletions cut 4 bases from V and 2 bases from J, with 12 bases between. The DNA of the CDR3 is TGTGCCAGCAGCCTTGGAGGGCTAACCTACAATGAGCAGTTCTTC. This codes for CASSLGGLTYNEQFF.

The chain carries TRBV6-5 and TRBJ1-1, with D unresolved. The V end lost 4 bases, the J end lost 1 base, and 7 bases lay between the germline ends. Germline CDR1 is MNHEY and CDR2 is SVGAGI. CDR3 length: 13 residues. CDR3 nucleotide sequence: TGTGCCAGCAGTTTGGGAGCGAACACTGAAGCTTTCTTT. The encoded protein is CASSLGANTEAFF.

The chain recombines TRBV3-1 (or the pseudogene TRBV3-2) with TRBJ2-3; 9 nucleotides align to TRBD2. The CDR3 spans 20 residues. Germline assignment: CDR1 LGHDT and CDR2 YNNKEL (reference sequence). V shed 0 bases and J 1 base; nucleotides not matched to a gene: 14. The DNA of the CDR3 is TGTGCCAGCAGCCAAGATTGCCCCTTAGCGGGAGCTTGCGGCACAGATACGCAGTATTTT. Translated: CASSQDCPLAGACGTDTQYF.

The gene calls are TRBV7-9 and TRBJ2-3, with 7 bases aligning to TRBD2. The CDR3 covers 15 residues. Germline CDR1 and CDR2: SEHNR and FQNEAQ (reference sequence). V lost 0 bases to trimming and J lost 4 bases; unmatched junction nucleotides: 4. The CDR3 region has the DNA TGTGCCAGCAGCTTAGCGGGGGGGTTTGCAGATACGCAGTATTTT. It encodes CASSLAGGFADTQYF.

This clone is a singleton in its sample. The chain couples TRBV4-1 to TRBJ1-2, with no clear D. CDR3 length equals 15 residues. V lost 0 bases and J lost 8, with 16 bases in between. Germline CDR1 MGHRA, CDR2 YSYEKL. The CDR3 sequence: CASSQDSGGFYGYTF. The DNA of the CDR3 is TGCGCCAGCAGCCAAGATTCGGGAGGGTTCTACGGCTACACCTTC.

The CDR3 coding sequence is TGTGCCAGCAGTGAATTGGGCAGGGGCTACGAGCAGTACTTC. Amino acid sequence: CASSELGRGYEQYF. This chain links TRBV6-1 with TRBJ2-7, with D possibly being TRBD1 (6 bases). CDR1 and CDR2 from the germline V gene are MNHNS and SASEGT. The CDR3 contains 14 residues. Trimming removed 2 bases from V and 3 bases from J, with 11 bases in between.

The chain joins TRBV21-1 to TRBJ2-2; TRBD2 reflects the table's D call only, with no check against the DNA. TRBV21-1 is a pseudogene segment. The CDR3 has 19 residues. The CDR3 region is CASSKRTGTSGTNTGELFF. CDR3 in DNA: TGTGCCAGCAGCAAAAGAACCGGGACTAGCGGAACGAACACCGGGGAGCTGTTTTTT.

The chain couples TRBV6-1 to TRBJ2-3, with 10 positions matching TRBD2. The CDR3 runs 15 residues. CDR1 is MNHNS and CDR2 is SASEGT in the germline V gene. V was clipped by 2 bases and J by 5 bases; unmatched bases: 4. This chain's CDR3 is CASSEIAGGGDTQYF. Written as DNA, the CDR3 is TGTGCCAGCAGTGAAATAGCGGGAGGTGGAGATACGCAGTATTTT.

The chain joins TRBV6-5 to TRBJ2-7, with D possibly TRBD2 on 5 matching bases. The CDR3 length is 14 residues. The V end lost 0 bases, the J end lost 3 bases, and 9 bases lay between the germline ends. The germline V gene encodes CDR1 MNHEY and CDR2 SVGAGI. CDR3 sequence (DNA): TGTGCCAGCAGTTACTCAGCGGACTTCTACGAGCAGTACTTC. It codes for CASSYSADFYEQYF.

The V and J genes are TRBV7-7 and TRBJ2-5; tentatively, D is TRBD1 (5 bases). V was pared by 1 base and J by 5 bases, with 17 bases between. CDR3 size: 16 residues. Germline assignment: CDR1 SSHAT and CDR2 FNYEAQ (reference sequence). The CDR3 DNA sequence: TGTGCCAGCAGCTTAGGAACAGGCCTATCCCTGGAGACCCAGTACTTC. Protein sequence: CASSLGTGLSLETQYF.

The CDR3 sequence is CASSLTGSGTEQYF. CDR3 nucleotides: TGTGCCAGCAGCCTGACAGGGAGCGGCACCGAGCAGTACTTC. The chain has TRBV5-5 and TRBJ2-7, with 7 nucleotides matching TRBD1. V dropped 4 bases and J dropped 6; count of bases not matched to a gene: 10. Germline V gene lookup returns CDR1 SGHKS and CDR2 YYEKEE (reference sequence). The CDR3 loop spans 14 amino acids.

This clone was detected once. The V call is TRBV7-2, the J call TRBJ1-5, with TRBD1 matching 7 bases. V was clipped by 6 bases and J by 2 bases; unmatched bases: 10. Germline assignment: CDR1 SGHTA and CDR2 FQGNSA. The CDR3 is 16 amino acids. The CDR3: CASSLIAGTGNQPQHF. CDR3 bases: TGTGCCAGCAGTCTCATCGCCGGGACAGGCAATCAGCCCCAGCATTTT. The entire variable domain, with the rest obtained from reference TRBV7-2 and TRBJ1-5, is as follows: GAGVSQSPSNKVTEKGKDVELRCDPISGHTALYWYRQSLGQGLEFLIYFQGNSAPDKSGLPSDRFSAERTGGSVSTLTIQRTQQEDSAVYLCASSLIAGTGNQPQHFGDGTRLSIL.